The source of this T cell receptor beta chain is a study of blood T cell repertoires in COVID-19. On the study more broadly: In each case, the material was cDNA or gDNA derived from T cells, B-cell-depleted T cells, or PBMCs.

The CDR3 is 13 residues long. Per germline, CDR1 SNHLY and CDR2 FYNNEI. V lost 8 bases to trimming and J lost 1 base, with 11 bases between them. The authors' processing: Cell counts per sample came from amplifying reference gene primers. Measured with immunoSEQ multiplex PCR; TCRdb has only the in-frame clones, and not every one. Clone size and the V and J calls come from that table; the DNA yielded D and trimming. The table shows some 340,000 clones, with about 86% occurring only once. The sample was peripheral blood. The TCR sequence derives from a man aged 25 to 40 with active or convalescent COVID-19. The J gene is TRBJ1-1, the V gene TRBV2, with D perhaps TRBD1 (6 bases). In DNA, the CDR3 is TGTGCCAGCCTTCTGGACAGGAACACTGAAGCTTTCTTT. Amino acids: CASLLDRNTEAFF. Looking up the rest from reference TRBV2 and TRBJ1-1 gives the full variable domain: EPEVTQTPSHQVTQMGQEVILRCVPISNHLYFYWYRQILGQKVEFLVSFYNNEISEKSEIFDDQFSVERPDGSNFTLKIRSTKLEDSAMYFCASLLDRNTEAFFGQGTRLTVV.